This T cell receptor (beta chain) was retrieved from a study of OX40 agonist ivuxolimab in advanced cancers. Across the whole study: The dose-escalation cohort was approximately 80% male, with a mean age of 60 years, ranging about 23 to 90.

The CDR3 runs 15 residues. Germline lookup yields CDR1 SGHVS and CDR2 FNYEAQ. V lost 6 bases and J lost 2, with 11 bases in between. This table comes from immunoSEQ multiplex PCR, and its TCRdb copy is limited to in-frame clones, with some not included. Of about 80,000 clones in the sample, around 90% were seen once. The clonotype was recovered from an adult with an advanced solid tumor such as melanoma, head and neck, liver or kidney cancer. The rearrangement links TRBV7-6 to TRBJ2-6; D unclear. Sequencing used CD4+ or CD8+ T cells sorted from blood, obtained in a trial of the OX40 agonist ivuxolimab. CDR3 in DNA: TGTGCCAGCAGTTCCTCCATGACTGGGGCCAACGTCCTGACTTTC. It encodes CASSSSMTGANVLTF. The whole variable domain, filled in from reference TRBV7-6 and TRBJ2-6, reads GAGVSQSPRYKVTKRGQDVALRCDPISGHVSLYWYRQALGQGPEFLTYFNYEAQQDKSGLPNDRFSAERPEGSISTLTIQRTEQRDSAMYRCASSSSMTGANVLTFGAGSRLTVL.